Here is one T cell receptor beta chain with its context. This entry is derived from a study of technical replicates of blood from several donors. Trimming stripped 1 base from V and 1 base from J, with 13 bases between. The CDR3 spans 16 residues. Germline-derived CDR1 and CDR2 are SGHAT and FQNNGV. Produced via immunoSEQ multiplex PCR; TCRdb's table is partial and in-frame only. The sample holds roughly 15,000 clones, 82% seen once. This TCR was sampled from a human donor in good health. Some clones in this sample may be carry-over from other donors' samples. This chain joins TRBV11-2 and TRBJ2-5; D uncertain. Sample: PBMCs. Here the CDR3 DNA reads TGTGCCAGCAGCTTAGGTATTACAGCTCCCCAAGAGACCCAGTACTTC. Translation gives CASSLGITAPQETQYF.